This T cell receptor beta chain was profiled in a study of cytomegalovirus exposure and HLA in healthy donors. Study overall: An analysis done earlier identified 117 million unique TCR beta sequences from around 180 million T cells. Unique TCRs numbering around 85 million, obtained from HLA-typed donors, made up an early data release.

The CDR3 contains 13 residues. Germline V lookup: CDR1 SGHTA, CDR2 FQGTGA. V gave up 0 bases and J gave up 3 bases, with 6 bases separating them. The PCR used 60 Vbeta and 13 Jbeta primers. Original data processing: The authors later counted 75 million to 90 million unique TCR beta chains, some 9.9 million of them shared. Measured with immunoSEQ multiplex PCR; TCRdb has only the in-frame clones, and not every one. V and J calls and clone size follow that table, whereas D and trimming were derived from the DNA. Of 150,000 to 200,000 clones detected, roughly 73% appear once; the ten largest clones hold around 7.7%. About this clone itself: Its target is unknown. Distinct nucleotide sequences in the sample also encode this CDR3.

Whole-study results and caveats: Sequencing artifact likely explains a cluster of highly shared sequence variants.

The chain couples TRBV7-3 to TRBJ2-7; a possible D gene is TRBD1 (6 bases). The sequence was obtained from a woman aged 40 to 49 in good health and CMV-seropositive. Sequenced: PBMCs. CDR3 in amino acids: CASSLTGGYEQYF. The CDR3 DNA reads TGTGCCAGCAGCTTAACAGGGGGCTACGAGCAGTACTTC.